Listed here is a single T cell receptor beta chain. Only in-frame clones appear in the TCRdb table, and some are missing; sequencing was by immunoSEQ multiplex PCR. The sample comprises about 50,000 clones, roughly 90% of which are singletons, and 0.39% rests with the top ten. This specimen belongs to a study of T cell changes during pregnancy in multiple sclerosis. Germline CDR1 is LNHDA and CDR2 is SQIVND (reference sequence). This CDR3 has 16 residues. Unmatched junction bases numbered 8, after V lost 9 bases and J lost 0 bases. The source is a female donor with multiple sclerosis, enrolled in a pregnancy study. The chain couples TRBV19 to TRBJ2-1, with TRBD1 identical over 10 bases. The material was CD4+ T cells from peripheral blood mononuclear cells, obtained after pregnancy. The CDR3 loop reads CASRDRGRSSYNEQFF. CDR3 bases: TGTGCCAGCCGGGACAGGGGCCGGAGCTCCTACAATGAGCAGTTCTTC.